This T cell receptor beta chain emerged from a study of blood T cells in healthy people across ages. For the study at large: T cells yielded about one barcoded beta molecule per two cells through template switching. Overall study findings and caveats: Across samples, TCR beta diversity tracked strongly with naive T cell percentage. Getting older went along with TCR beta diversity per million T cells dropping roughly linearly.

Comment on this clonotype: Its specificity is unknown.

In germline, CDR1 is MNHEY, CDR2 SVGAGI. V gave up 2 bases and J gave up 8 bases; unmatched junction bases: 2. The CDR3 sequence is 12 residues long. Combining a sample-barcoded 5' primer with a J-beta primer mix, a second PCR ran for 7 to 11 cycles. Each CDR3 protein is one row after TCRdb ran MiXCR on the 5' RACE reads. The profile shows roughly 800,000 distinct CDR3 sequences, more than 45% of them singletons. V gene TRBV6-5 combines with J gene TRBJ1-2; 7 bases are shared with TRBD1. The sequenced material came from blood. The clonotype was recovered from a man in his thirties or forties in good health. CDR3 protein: CASSYRQGGYTF. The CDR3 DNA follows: TGTGCCAGCAGTTACAGACAGGGAGGCTACACCTTC.